The sequence of this T cell receptor beta chain was determined in a study of blood T cell repertoires in COVID-19. Study summary: The United States, Italy and Spain were the sources of the acute and convalescent COVID-19 samples. T cells, B-cell-depleted T cells, or PBMCs supplied cDNA or gDNA.

In the study's own analysis: Amplified reference gene primers provided the basis for estimating nucleated cell counts. Using immunoSEQ multiplex PCR, the repertoire was profiled, and TCRdb retains in-frame clones only, with some absent. For V, J and clone size, that table is used; D and trimming come from the DNA. This table has 25,000 to 40,000 clones, about 89% appearing once. Germline lookup yields CDR1 KGHDR and CDR2 SFDVKD. Trimming took 9 bases from V and 8 from J; bases not matched to a gene: 15. This CDR3 is built from 15 residues. The rearrangement uses TRBV24-1 and TRBJ2-1; 7 bases are shared with TRBD2. The sequence was collected from a man between 65 and 85 years old with active COVID-19. The source material was peripheral blood. CDR3 in DNA: TGTGCCACCTCGTGGGGGGGAGGTAGTCGCCATGAGCAGTTCTTC. Translation gives CATSWGGGSRHEQFF.